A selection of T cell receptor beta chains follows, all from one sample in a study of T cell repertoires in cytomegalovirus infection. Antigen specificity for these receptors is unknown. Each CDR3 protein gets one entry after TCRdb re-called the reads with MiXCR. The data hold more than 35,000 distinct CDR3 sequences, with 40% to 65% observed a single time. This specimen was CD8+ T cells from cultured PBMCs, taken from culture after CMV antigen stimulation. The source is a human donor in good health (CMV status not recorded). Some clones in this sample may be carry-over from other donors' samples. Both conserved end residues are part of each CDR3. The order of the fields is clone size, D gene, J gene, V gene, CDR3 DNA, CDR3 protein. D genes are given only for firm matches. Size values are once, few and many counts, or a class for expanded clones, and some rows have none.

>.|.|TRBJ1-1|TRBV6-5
TGTGCCAGCACCCCCAGGAACGGCCACACTGAAGCTTTCTTT
CASTPRNGHTEAFF
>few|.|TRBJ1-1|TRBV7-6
TGTGCCAGCAGTCCCGGGTCTCTGAACACTGAAGCTTTCTTT
CASSPGSLNTEAFF
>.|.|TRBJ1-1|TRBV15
TGTGCCACCAGCAGAGGCCGGGACCCGAACACTGAAGCTTTCTTT
CATSRGRDPNTEAFF
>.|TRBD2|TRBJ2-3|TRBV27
TGTGCCAGCAGTTGGACTAGCGGGAACGTAGATACGCAGTATTTT
CASSWTSGNVDTQYF
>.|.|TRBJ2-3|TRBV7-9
TGTGCCAGCAGCTTGACCCCAGATACGCAGTATTTT
CASSLTPDTQYF
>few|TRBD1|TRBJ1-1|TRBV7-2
TGTGCCAGCAGCTTAGACAGGGGGCGCGACACTGAAGCTTTCTTT
CASSLDRGRDTEAFF
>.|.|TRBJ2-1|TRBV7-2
TGTGCCAGCAGCCCCCGGAGCCCTTACAATGAGCAGTTCTTC
CASSPRSPYNEQFF
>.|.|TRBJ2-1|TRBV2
TGTGCCAGCGGGGACTCCCAGTCCAATGAGCAGTTCTTC
CASGDSQSNEQFF
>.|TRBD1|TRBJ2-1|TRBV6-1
TGTGCCAGCAGTGAAGGGGGGACAGGGCTTTACAATGAGCAGTTCTTC
CASSEGGTGLYNEQFF
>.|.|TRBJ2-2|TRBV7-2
TGTGCCAGCAGACCCCTCGATGTACTAGGGAGGCCCGCGAACACCGGGGAGCTGTTTTTT
CASRPLDVLGRPANTGELFF
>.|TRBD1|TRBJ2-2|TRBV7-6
TGTGCCAGCAGCTTCCACTCTCTCATATCAGGACAGGGGTCTATCACCGGGGAGCTGTTTTTT
CASSFHSLISGQGSITGELFF
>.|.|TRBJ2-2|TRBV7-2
TGTGCCAGCAGCCTACGTGGGGTGGGGAACACCGGGGAGCTGTTTTTT
CASSLRGVGNTGELFF
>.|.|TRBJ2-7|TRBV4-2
TGTGCCAGCAGCCCCTTCGGCGATCTCGAGCAGTACTTC
CASSPFGDLEQYF
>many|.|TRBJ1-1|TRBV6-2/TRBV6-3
TGTGCCAGCAGTTACGGGGCAGGAGCCCGTAACACTGAAGCTTTCTTT
CASSYGAGARNTEAFF
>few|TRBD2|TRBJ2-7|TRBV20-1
TGCAGTGCTGGCCCAGCGGGAGGGCTCTACGAGCAGTACTTC
CSAGPAGGLYEQYF
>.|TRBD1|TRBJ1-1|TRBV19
TGTGCCAGTAGTACCCTGGGACAGGGGAACACTGAAGCTTTCTTT
CASSTLGQGNTEAFF
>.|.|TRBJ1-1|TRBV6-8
TGTGCCAGCAGTTCCTCCCAGGGCTGGGCGGATGAAGCTTTCTTT
CASSSSQGWADEAFF
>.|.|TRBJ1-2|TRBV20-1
TGCAGTGCTAACCTCTTAGGGTATGGCTACACCTTC
CSANLLGYGYTF
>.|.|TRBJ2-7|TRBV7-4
TGTGCCAGCAGCTTATCCTCGGGGCCGTCCTACGAGCAGTACTTC
CASSLSSGPSYEQYF
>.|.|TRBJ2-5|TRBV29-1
TGCAGCGTAAACGGACCAGAAGAGACCCAGTACTTC
CSVNGPEETQYF
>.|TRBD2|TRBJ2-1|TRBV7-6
TGTGCCAGCAGCCTCGGGACTAGCGGTTACAATGAGCAGTTCTTC
CASSLGTSGYNEQFF
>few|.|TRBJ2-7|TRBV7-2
TGTGCCAGCAGCGCCGTCCTTACCTACGAGCAGTACTTC
CASSAVLTYEQYF
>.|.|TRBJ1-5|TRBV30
TGTGCCTGGAGTACGGGGGGACGGCGGGCCCAGCATTTT
CAWSTGGRRAQHF
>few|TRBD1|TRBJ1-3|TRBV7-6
TGTGCCAGCAGCTTGAGTTGGGGGACAGGGTCTGGAAACACCATATATTTT
CASSLSWGTGSGNTIYF
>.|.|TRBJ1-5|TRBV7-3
TGTGCCAGCAGCTCAGAGGGACATACCCTGATCACTTTT
CASSSEGHTLITF
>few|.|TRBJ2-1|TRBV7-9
TGTGCCAGCAGGTCGGGCGAAAGCTCCTACAATGAGCAGTTCTTC
CASRSGESSYNEQFF
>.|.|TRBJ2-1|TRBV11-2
TGTGCCAGCAGCTTAGCGGGGGTCTCCTACAATGAGCAGTTCTTC
CASSLAGVSYNEQFF
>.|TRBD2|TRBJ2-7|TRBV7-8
TGTGCCAGCAGCTCCGTCGCTAGCGGGAGTTCCTACGAGCAGTACTTC
CASSSVASGSSYEQYF
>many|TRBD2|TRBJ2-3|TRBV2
TGTGCCAGCAGTGAGAGCCTACTAGCGGGCACAAATACGCAGTATTTT
CASSESLLAGTNTQYF
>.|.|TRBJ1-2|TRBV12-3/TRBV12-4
TGTGCCACGCGGAGGGCAGACTATGGCTACACCTTC
CATRRADYGYTF
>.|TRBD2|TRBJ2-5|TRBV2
TGTGCCAGCAGTGAAGCCCGCGGGGGACAAGAGACCCAGTACTTC
CASSEARGGQETQYF
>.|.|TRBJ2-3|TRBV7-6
TGTGCCAGCCGAGGGGGGGAGACAGATACGCAGTATTTT
CASRGGETDTQYF
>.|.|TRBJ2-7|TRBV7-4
TGTGCCAGCAGCTTACTACAAGCCTACGAGCAGTACTTC
CASSLLQAYEQYF
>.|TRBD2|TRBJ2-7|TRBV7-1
TGTGCCAGCAGCGGGGGACTAGCGGTAACCTACGAGCAGTACTTC
CASSGGLAVTYEQYF
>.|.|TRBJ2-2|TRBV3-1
TGTGCCAGCAGCCAAGCTTTCCAGGGGAGGGCCACCGGGGAGCTGTTTTTT
CASSQAFQGRATGELFF
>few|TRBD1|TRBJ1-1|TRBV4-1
TGCGCCAGCAGCCACGGACAGGGATCCACTGAAGCTTTCTTT
CASSHGQGSTEAFF
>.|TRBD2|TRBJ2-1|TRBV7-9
TGTGCCAGCAGCTTAGAGTCTAGCGGGAGATTTAATGAGCAGTTCTTC
CASSLESSGRFNEQFF
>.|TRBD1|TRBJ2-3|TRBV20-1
TGCAGTGCCCGACAGGGGGTGAGCACAGATACGCAGTATTTT
CSARQGVSTDTQYF
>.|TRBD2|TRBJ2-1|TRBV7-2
TGTGCCAGCAGCTTGGGTCTCCTTCGGACTAGCGTTAACGACAATGAGCAGTTCTTC
CASSLGLLRTSVNDNEQFF
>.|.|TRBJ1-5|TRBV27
TGTGCCAGCAGTGGACGGTATAGCAATCAGCCCCAGCATTTT
CASSGRYSNQPQHF
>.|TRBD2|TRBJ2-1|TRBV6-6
TGTGCCAGCATTTCTGGCGGGCTAGCGGGAGACGGAAATGAGCAGTTCTTC
CASISGGLAGDGNEQFF
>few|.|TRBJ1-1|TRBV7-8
TGTGCCAGCAGCTTAGTCGGGAGGCAATTCGGCGGCTTAGACACTGAAGCTTTCTTT
CASSLVGRQFGGLDTEAFF
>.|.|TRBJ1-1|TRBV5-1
TGCGCCAGCAGCTTACCCTCGAACACTGAAGCTTTCTTT
CASSLPSNTEAFF
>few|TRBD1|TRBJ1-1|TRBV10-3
TGTGCCATCAGCTCCCAGCCTACAGGGGGTAAAAACACTGAAGCTTTCTTT
CAISSQPTGGKNTEAFF
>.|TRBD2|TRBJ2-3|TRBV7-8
TGTGCCAGCAGCTTAAGGCTAGCGGGAAGCACAGATACGCAGTATTTT
CASSLRLAGSTDTQYF
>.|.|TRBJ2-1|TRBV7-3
TGTGCCAGCAGCTTAGGTACGGCCGGGGGCAATGAGCAGTTCTTC
CASSLGTAGGNEQFF
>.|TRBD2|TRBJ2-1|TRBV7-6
TGTGCCAGCAGCCCCCCGGGAGCGGGGCGCGACTTTTCCTACAATGAGCAGTTCTTC
CASSPPGAGRDFSYNEQFF
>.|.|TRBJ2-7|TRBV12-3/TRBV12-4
TGTGCCAGCACCGCGACAGAGATCTCCTACGAGCAGTACTTC
CASTATEISYEQYF
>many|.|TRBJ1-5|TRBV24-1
TGTGCCACCAGTGATTTCGGGAAACAGCCCCAGCATTTT
CATSDFGKQPQHF
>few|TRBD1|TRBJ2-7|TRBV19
TGTGCCAGTACAAGGGACAGGGCCTCCTACGAGCAGTACTTC
CASTRDRASYEQYF
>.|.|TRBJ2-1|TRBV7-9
TGTGCCAGCAGCTTATCCGGGGGCGACAATGAGCAGTTCTTC
CASSLSGGDNEQFF
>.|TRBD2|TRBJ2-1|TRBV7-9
TGTGCCAGCAGCAGTAGCGGGGGAACCTACAATGAGCAGTTCTTC
CASSSSGGTYNEQFF
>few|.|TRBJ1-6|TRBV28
TGTGCCAGCAGGTCCGTAGGACAGCTTTATAATTCACCCCTCCACTTT
CASRSVGQLYNSPLHF